These T cell receptor beta chains were read from a single sample in a study of blood T cell repertoires in COVID-19. TCRdb keeps only in-frame clones here, not all; method: immunoSEQ multiplex PCR. The sample carries 130,000 to 150,000 clones, 65% to 80% recorded once. The source material was peripheral blood. These receptors came from a man between 60 and 70 years old with acute or convalescent COVID-19. CDR3s include the opening cysteine and the closing phenylalanine or tryptophan. The order of the fields is V gene, CDR3 protein.

TRBV30	CARSTGNYGYTF
TRBV27	CASSPNTGPGSGNTIYF
TRBV24-1	CALRTSGTDTGELFF
TRBV4-1	CASSPQTGGMVQPQHF
TRBV24-1	CATSKAGGPQETQYF
TRBV2	CASSEEGQGSEKLFF
TRBV20-1	CSASQSAGGIGNQPQHF
TRBV28	CASGEPGQGKGNTIYF
TRBV24-1	CATGGKTGPTGELFF
TRBV11-3	CASSFGGNNEQFF
TRBV27	CASSAGAGANVLTF
TRBV7-3	CASSSSDEQFF
TRBV4-3	CASSQDMGVNTGELFF
TRBV7-2	CASSPGGEEETQYF
TRBV30	CAWRAGGNYEQYF
TRBV28	CASSNLEAGNTEAFF
TRBV30	CAWSMTDNTEAFF
TRBV6-2/TRBV6-3	CASSEEGPGNQPQHF
TRBV5-6	CASSAGQGHSPLHF
TRBV7-2	CASTFPTANTEAFF
TRBV3-1/TRBV3-2	CASSQAGGTDEQYF
TRBV27	CASSLFGRGSYNEQFF
TRBV27	CASSLGWGDTEAFF
TRBV5-1	CASSEGTVATNEKLFF
TRBV27	CASSWRENGDNEQFF
TRBV4-3	CASSQDFRGEASTDTQYF
TRBV7-2	CASSLRGGRLQETQYF
TRBV6-5	CASSFGGEVTYEQYF
TRBV27	CASSFEAGGGTGELFF